Presented here are 3 T cell receptor beta chains from one specimen sequenced in a study of T-cell reconstitution after alpha-beta-depleted transplantation in children (dated by TCRdb to about 2016). Libraries were constructed by PCR. Sequencing used an Illumina HiSeq 2500. TCR libraries were prepared with molecular barcoding, using unique molecular identifiers to normalize TCRbeta repertoire quantification. TCRdb passed the public sequencing reads through fastp at Q25 and MiXCR, retaining productive beta sequences. Rows matching on CDR3 protein sequence are summarized as one entry with the most common DNA and genes. Within this sample are 300,000 to 350,000 distinct CDR3 sequences, with 15% to 20% of them counted one time only. The biggest ten clones account for about 41% of the sample. The treatment or condition label of this sample denotes: allogeneic hematopoietic cell transplantation with graft depleted of TCRalphabeta T cells and CD19 B cells.

The specimen was PBMCs, mostly from graft donor cells, collected 360 days after TCRalphabeta/CD19-depleted stem cell transplant. Receptors originate from a male patient between 2 and 10 years old who had a stem cell transplant for acute lymphoblastic leukemia, so the T cells may come from the graft donor.

The gene calls are TRBV12-3 or TRBV12-4 and TRBJ2-5, with D possibly being TRBD1 (5 bases). The CDR3 runs 14 residues. V lost 6 bases, J lost 5 bases, and 16 bases lay in between. The CDR3 here is CASSLDSGWETQYF. The CDR3 DNA sequence: TGTGCCAGCAGCCTAGATTCAGGGTGGGAGACCCAGTACTTC.

The J gene is TRBJ2-3, the V gene TRBV4-3; D may be TRBD2 (6 bases). Trimming removed 3 bases from V and 4 bases from J, with 14 bases in between. The CDR3 is 15 amino acids. CDR1 and CDR2 (germline): LGHNA, YSLEER. The CDR3 region has the DNA TGCGCCAGCAGCCAGCGGGCGGGGTATGCAGATACGCAGTATTTT. Protein: CASSQRAGYADTQYF.

The table lists this clonotype with a few counts. This rearrangement joins TRBV25-1 to TRBJ2-5; no definite D call. Germline lookup yields CDR1 MGHDK and CDR2 SYGVNS. V was shortened by 3 bases and J by 1 base, with 9 bases between the two germline ends. There are 14 residues in the CDR3. CDR3 bases: TGTGCCAGCAGTGACATTAGGGCCCAAGAGACCCAGTACTTC. Translating it yields CASSDIRAQETQYF.